Each of the 5 T cell receptor beta chains below was sequenced from the same sample in a study of T cell clones after liver transplantation. The repertoire was sequenced with immunoSEQ multiplex PCR; TCRdb's copy has only in-frame clones and lacks some. The repertoire holds more than 95,000 clones, 80% to 90% seen once, with around 3% in the top ten. The source was CD4+ T cells from blood, collected approximately 50 months after liver transplant. These receptor sequences come from a human patient who received a liver transplant. Some T cells here may be from the graft donor.

This clone was seen just once. The chain links TRBV7-3 to TRBJ2-1; 9 bases match TRBD1. V gave up 4 bases and J gave up 5 bases; unmatched junction bases: 12. CDR1 is SGHTA and CDR2 is FQGTGA in the germline V gene. The CDR3 has 17 residues. The CDR3 DNA follows: TGTGCCAGCAGCTCAGGGACTCAGGGACAGGGTAACAATGAGCAGTTCTTC. Translation gives CASSSGTQGQGNNEQFF.

The chain combines TRBV9 with TRBJ1-1; perhaps TRBD1 as D (6 bases). This CDR3 comprises 15 residues. Germline lookup yields CDR1 SGDLS and CDR2 YYNGEE. Trimming cost V 3 bases and J 2 bases, with 14 bases left between them. CDR3 in amino acids: CASSALQGPNTEAFF. CDR3 DNA sequence: TGTGCCAGCAGCGCCCTACAGGGCCCCAACACTGAAGCTTTCTTT.

The chain joins TRBV10-3 to TRBJ1-1; no clear D gene. The germline V gene encodes CDR1 ENHRY and CDR2 SYGVKD. This CDR3 is built from 12 residues. V was trimmed by 10 bases and J by 1 base, leaving 10 bases between them. The CDR3 loop is CATVKGNTEAFF. CDR3 sequence (DNA): TGTGCCACGGTAAAGGGGAACACTGAAGCTTTCTTT.

This sequence joins TRBV27 and TRBJ2-3, with TRBD1 matching 8 bases. The CDR3 length is 15 residues. With 7 bases clipped from V and 6 bases from J, the junction kept 12 bases outside the gene matches. In germline, CDR1 is MNHEY, CDR2 SMNVEV (reference sequence). CDR3 nucleotides: TGTGCCAGCACCCAGTCGCAGGGGGCGGTCGATACGCAGTATTTT. The encoded protein is CASTQSQGAVDTQYF.

The genes are TRBV19 and TRBJ1-1; 10 positions agree with TRBD1. The CDR3 totals 16 residues. Germline loops: CDR1 LNHDA, CDR2 SQIVND (reference sequence). The ends lost 4 bases at V and 1 base at J; junction bases unmatched: 6. CDR3 sequence (DNA): TGTGCCAGTAGTAAGGGACAGGGGCGAACGAACACTGAAGCTTTCTTT. Amino acid sequence: CASSKGQGRTNTEAFF. The whole variable domain, filled in from reference TRBV19 and TRBJ1-1, reads DGGITQSPKYLFRKEGQNVTLSCEQNLNHDAMYWYRQDPGQGLRLIYYSQIVNDFQKGDIAEGYSVSREKKESFPLTVTSAQKNPTAFYLCASSKGQGRTNTEAFFGQGTRLTVV.